This T cell receptor beta chain is from a study of blood T cell repertoires in COVID-19. Turning to the study itself: Both acute and convalescent COVID-19 samples were obtained from the United States, Italy and Spain.

Participants came from some 23 US areas, aged about 18 to 90 years. Two negative PCRs, clearance, or symptom resolution were required of recovered Cohort 3 donors. Original analysis: Amplification with reference gene primers provided the estimates of nucleated cell counts. Here immunoSEQ multiplex PCR was the method, and the copy in TCRdb shows in-frame clones only, minus some. From that table come the V and J calls and clone size; the DNA was used to work out D and trimming. This table has a few hundred thousand clones, about 88% appearing once. This CDR3 has 16 residues. Trimming took 1 base from V and 5 from J; bases not matched to a gene: 3. The germline gives CDR1 SEHNR, CDR2 FQNEAQ (reference sequence).

This receptor was identified in a young woman who had recovered from COVID-19. The V and J genes are TRBV7-9 and TRBJ2-1; 12 nucleotides align to TRBD2. The sequencing sample was made of PBMCs or T cells enriched from blood (not recorded which). CDR3 coding DNA: TGTGCCAGCAGCTTAGGGCTAGCGGGGGGGCACAATGAGCAGTTCTTC. Translation: CASSLGLAGGHNEQFF.